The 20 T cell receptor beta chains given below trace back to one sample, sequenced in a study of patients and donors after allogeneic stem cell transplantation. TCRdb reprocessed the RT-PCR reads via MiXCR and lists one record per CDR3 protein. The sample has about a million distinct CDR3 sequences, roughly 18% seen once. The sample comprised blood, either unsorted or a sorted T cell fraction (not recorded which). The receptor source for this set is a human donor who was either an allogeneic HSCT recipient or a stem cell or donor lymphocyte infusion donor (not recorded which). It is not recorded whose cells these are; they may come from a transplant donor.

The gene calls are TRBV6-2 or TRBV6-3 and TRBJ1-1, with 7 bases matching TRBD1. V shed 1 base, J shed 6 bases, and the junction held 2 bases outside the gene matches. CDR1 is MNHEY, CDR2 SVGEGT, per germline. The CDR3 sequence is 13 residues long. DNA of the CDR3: TGTGCCAGCAGTTACTACAGGGGCTCTGAAGCTTTCTTT. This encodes CASSYYRGSEAFF.

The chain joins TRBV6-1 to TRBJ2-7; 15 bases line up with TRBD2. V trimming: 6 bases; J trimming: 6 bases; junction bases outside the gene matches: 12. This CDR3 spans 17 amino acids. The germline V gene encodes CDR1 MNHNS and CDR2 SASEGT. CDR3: CASRRRTSGRAFVEQYF. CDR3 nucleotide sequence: TGTGCCAGCAGACGGCGGACTAGCGGGAGGGCCTTTGTCGAGCAGTACTTC.

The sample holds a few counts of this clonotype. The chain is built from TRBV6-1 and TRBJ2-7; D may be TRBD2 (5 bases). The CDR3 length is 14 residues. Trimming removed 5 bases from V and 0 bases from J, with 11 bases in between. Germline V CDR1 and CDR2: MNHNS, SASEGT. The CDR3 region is CASSPNGNSYEQYF. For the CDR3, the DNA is TGTGCCAGCAGTCCGAACGGGAACTCCTACGAGCAGTACTTC.

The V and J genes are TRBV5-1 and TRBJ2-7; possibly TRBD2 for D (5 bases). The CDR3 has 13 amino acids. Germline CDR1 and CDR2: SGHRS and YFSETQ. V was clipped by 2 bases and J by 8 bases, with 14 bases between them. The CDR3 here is CASSFESRGKQYF. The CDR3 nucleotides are TGCGCCAGCAGCTTCGAGTCAAGAGGGAAGCAGTACTTC.

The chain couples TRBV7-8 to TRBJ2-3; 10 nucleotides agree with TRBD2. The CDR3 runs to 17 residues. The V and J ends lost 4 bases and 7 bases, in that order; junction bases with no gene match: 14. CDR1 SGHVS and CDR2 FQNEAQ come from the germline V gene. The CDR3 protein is CASSSSTRTSGVNTQYF. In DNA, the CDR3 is TGTGCCAGCAGCTCTAGTACCCGGACTAGCGGCGTAAATACGCAGTATTTT.

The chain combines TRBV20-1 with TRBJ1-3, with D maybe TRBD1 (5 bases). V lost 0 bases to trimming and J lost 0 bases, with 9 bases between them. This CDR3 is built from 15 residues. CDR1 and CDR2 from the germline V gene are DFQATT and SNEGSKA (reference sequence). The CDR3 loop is CSARDQGFSGNTIYF. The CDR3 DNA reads TGCAGTGCTAGAGATCAGGGTTTCTCTGGAAACACCATATATTTT.

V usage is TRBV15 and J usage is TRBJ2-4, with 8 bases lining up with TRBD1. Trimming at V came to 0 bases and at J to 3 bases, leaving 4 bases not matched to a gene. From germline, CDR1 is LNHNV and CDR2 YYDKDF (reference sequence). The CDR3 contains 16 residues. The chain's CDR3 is CATSRDAQGVKNIQYF. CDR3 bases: TGTGCCACCAGCAGAGATGCACAGGGGGTCAAAAACATTCAGTACTTC. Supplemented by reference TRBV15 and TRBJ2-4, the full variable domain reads DAMVIQNPRYQVTQFGKPVTLSCSQTLNHNVMYWYQQKSSQAPKLLFHYYDKDFNNEADTPDNFQSRRPNTSFCFLDIRSPGLGDTAMYLCATSRDAQGVKNIQYFGAGTRLSVL.

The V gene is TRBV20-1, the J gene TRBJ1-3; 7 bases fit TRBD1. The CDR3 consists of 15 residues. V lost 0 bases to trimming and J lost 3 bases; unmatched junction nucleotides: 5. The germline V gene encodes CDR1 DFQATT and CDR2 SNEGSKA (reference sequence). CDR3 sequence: CSARDPAGGGNTIYF. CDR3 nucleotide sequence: TGCAGTGCTAGAGATCCCGCAGGGGGTGGAAACACCATATATTTT.

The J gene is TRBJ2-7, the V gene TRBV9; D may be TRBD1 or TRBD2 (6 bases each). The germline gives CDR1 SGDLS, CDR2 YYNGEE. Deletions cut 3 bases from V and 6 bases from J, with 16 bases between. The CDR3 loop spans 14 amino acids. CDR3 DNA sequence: TGTGCCAGCAGCGACCCAGGGGAGGTGGGCGAGCAGTACTTC. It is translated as CASSDPGEVGEQYF.

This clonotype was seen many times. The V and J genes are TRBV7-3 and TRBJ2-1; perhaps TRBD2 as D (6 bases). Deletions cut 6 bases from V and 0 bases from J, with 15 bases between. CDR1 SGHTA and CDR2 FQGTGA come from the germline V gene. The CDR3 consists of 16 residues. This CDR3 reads CASSFLSGSSYNEQFF. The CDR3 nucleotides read TGTGCCAGCAGTTTCCTTAGCGGAAGCTCCTACAATGAGCAGTTCTTC.

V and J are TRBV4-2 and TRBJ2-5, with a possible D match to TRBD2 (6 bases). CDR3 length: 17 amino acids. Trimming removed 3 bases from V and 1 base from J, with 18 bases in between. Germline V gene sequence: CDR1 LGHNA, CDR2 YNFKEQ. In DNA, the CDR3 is TGTGCCAGCAGCCACGCCCCAGACCTAGCGAGCCAAGAGACCCAGTACTTC. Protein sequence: CASSHAPDLASQETQYF.

CDR3 amino acids: CASSPANQGLNTEAFF. The CDR3 nucleotides are TGCGCCAGCAGCCCGGCGAATCAGGGGTTGAACACTGAAGCTTTCTTT. This rearrangement joins TRBV5-1 to TRBJ1-1, with D perhaps TRBD1 (6 bases). CDR3 length: 16 amino acids. In germline, CDR1 is SGHRS, CDR2 YFSETQ. With 4 bases removed from V and 0 bases from J, the gap between germline ends came to 16 bases.

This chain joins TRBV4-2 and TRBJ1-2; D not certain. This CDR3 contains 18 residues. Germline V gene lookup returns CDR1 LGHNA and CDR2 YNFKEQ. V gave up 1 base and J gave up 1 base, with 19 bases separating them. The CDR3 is CASSQVHPTESNNYGYTF. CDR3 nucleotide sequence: TGTGCCAGCAGCCAAGTACATCCCACGGAGTCTAATAACTATGGCTACACCTTC.

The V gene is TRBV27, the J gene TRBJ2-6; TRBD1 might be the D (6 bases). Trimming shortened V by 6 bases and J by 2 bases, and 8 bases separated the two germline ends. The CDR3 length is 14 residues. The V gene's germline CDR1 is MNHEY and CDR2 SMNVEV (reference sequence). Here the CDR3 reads CASRYRAGANVLTF. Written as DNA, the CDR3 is TGTGCCAGCAGATACAGGGCTGGGGCCAACGTCCTGACTTTC.

This chain's CDR3 is CASSEEFSGELFF. In nucleotides, the CDR3 is TGTGCCAGCAGTGAAGAGTTTAGCGGGGAGCTGTTTTTT. V usage is TRBV2 and J usage is TRBJ2-2; unclear D gene. The CDR3 runs to 13 residues. The germline gives CDR1 SNHLY, CDR2 FYNNEI. The V gene lost 1 base and the J gene lost 7 bases, with 7 bases spanning the gap. The variable domain in full, with the rest retrieved from reference TRBV2 and TRBJ2-2, is EPEVTQTPSHQVTQMGQEVILRCVPISNHLYFYWYRQILGQKVEFLVSFYNNEISEKSEIFDDQFSVERPDGSNFTLKIRSTKLEDSAMYFCASSEEFSGELFFGEGSRLTVL.

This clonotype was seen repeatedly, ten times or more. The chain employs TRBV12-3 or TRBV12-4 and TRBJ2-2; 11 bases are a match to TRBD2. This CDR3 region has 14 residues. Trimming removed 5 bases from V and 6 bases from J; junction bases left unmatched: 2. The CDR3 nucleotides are TGTGCCAGCAGTCCGGGACTAGCGGCCGGGGAGCTGTTTTTT. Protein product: CASSPGLAAGELFF.

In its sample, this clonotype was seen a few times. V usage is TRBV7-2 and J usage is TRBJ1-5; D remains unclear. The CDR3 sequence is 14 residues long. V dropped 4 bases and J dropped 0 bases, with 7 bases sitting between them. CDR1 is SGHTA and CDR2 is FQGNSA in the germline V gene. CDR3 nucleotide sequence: TGTGCCAGCAGCTCAAGATATAGCAATCAGCCCCAGCATTTT. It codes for CASSSRYSNQPQHF.

DNA for the CDR3: TGTGCCACCAGCAGAGATGAAAGGGCCTCGAGGGCCCAGTACTTC. This codes for CATSRDERASRAQYF. The chain carries TRBV15 and TRBJ2-5; perhaps TRBD2 as D (5 bases). Germline CDR1 is LNHNV and CDR2 is YYDKDF (reference sequence). V lost 0 bases and J lost 9, with 17 bases in between. CDR3 length: 15 residues.

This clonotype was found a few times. CDR3 DNA: TGCAGTGCTAGATCCAGACAGGGGGGGTACGAGCAGTACTTC. Its protein is CSARSRQGGYEQYF. The gene calls are TRBV20-1 and TRBJ2-7; 9 bases align to TRBD1. V was pared by 2 bases and J by 4 bases, with 6 bases of the junction left unmatched. The CDR3 consists of 14 residues. Germline CDR1 DFQATT, CDR2 SNEGSKA (reference sequence).

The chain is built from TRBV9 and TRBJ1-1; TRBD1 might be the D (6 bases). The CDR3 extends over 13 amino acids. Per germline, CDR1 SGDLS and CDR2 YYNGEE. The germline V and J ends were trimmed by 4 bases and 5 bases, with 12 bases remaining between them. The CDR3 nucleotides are TGTGCCAGCAGCTCAGGGGTGCAGACTGAAGCTTTCTTT. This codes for CASSSGVQTEAFF.